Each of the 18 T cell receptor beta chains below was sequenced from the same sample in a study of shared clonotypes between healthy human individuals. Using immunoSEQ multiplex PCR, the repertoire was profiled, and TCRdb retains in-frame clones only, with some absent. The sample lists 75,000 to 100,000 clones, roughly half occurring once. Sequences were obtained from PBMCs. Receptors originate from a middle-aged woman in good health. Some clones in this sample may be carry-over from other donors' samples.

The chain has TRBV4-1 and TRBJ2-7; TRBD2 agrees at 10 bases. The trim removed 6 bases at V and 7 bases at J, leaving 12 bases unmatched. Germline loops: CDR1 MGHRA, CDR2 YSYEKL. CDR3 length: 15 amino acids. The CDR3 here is CASRPAQREGLEQYF. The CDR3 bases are TGCGCCAGCAGACCGGCCCAGCGGGAGGGCCTGGAGCAGTACTTC.

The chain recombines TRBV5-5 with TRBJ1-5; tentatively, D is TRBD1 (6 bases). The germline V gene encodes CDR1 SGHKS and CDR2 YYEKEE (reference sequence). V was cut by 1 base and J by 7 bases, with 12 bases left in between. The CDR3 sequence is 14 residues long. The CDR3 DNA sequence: TGTGCCAGCAGCTTGAGGACAGAGGAGCAGCCCCAGCATTTT. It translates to CASSLRTEEQPQHF.

The CDR3 bases are TGTGCCAGCAGCCAAGGATGGGAGCAGTTCTTC. It specifies CASSQGWEQFF. This chain joins TRBV14 and TRBJ2-1; no reliable D call. Germline V gene lookup returns CDR1 SGHDN and CDR2 FVKESK. The CDR3 loop spans 11 amino acids. Trimming cost V 1 base and J 10 bases, with 5 bases left between them.

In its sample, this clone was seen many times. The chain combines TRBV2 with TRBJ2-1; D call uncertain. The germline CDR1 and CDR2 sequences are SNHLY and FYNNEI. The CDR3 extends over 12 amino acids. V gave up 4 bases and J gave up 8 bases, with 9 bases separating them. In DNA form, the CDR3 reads TGTGCCAGCAGTGTGGTTGGGTATGAGCAGTTCTTC. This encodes CASSVVGYEQFF.

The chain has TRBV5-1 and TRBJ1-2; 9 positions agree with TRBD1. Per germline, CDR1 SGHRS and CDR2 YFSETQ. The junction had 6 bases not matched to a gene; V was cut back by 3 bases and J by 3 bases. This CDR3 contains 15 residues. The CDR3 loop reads CASSSGQGMDYGYTF. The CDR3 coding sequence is TGCGCCAGCAGCTCCGGACAGGGGATGGACTATGGCTACACCTTC.

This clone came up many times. The CDR3 DNA follows: TGCGCCAGCAGCCCCCAGATCAGCTCTGGGGCCAACGTCCTGACTTTC. Protein product: CASSPQISSGANVLTF. This rearrangement joins TRBV4-3 to TRBJ2-6; D gene ambiguous. V gave up 4 bases and J gave up 0 bases, with 10 bases separating them. CDR1 is LGHNA, CDR2 YSLEER, per germline. The CDR3 consists of 16 residues.

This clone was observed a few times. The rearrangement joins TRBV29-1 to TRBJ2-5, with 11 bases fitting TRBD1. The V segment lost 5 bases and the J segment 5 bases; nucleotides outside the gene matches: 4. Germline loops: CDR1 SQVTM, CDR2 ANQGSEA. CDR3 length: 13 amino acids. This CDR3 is CSVRDRGWETQYF. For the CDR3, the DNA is TGCAGCGTTAGGGACAGGGGGTGGGAGACCCAGTACTTC.

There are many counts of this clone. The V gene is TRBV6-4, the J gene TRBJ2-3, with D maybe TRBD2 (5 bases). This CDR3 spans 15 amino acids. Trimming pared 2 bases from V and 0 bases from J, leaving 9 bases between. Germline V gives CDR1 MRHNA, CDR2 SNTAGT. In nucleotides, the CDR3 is TGTGCCAGCAGTGACGGGCTAGCCAGCACAGATACGCAGTATTTT. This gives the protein CASSDGLASTDTQYF.

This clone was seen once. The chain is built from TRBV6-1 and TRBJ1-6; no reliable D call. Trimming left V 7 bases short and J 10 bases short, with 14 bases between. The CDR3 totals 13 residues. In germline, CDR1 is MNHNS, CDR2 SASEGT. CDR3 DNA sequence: TGTGCCAGCACCCCGTCCTTAGAGTCACCCCTCCACTTT. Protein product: CASTPSLESPLHF.

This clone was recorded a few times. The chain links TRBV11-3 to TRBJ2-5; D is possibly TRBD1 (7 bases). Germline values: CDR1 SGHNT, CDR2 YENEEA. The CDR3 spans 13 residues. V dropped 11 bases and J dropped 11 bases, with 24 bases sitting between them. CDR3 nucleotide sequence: TGTGCCTCCTCAGAGGGGACAGCAGGGGGGCAGTACTTC. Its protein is CASSEGTAGGQYF.

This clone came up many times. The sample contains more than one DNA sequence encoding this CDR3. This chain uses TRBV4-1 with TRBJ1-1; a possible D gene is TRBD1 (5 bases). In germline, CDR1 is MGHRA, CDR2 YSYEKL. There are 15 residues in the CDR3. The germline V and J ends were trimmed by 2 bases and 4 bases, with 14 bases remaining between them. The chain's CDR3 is CASSQRTSGPTEAFF. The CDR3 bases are TGCGCCAGCAGCCAAAGGACCTCAGGGCCCACTGAAGCTTTCTTT.

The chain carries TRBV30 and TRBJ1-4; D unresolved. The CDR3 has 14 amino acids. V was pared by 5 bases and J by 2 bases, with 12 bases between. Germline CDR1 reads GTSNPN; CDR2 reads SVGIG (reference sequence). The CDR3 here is CAWGSGRTNEKLFF. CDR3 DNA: TGTGCCTGGGGCTCGGGGAGGACTAATGAAAAACTGTTTTTT.

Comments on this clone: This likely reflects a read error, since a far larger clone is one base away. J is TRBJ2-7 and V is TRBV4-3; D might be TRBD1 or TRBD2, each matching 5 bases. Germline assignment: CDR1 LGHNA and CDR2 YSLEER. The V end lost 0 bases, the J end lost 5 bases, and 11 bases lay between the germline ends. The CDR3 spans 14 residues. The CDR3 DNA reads TGCGCCAGCAGCCAAGAGGGAGAGGGACACGAGCAGTACTTC. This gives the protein CASSQEGEGHEQYF.

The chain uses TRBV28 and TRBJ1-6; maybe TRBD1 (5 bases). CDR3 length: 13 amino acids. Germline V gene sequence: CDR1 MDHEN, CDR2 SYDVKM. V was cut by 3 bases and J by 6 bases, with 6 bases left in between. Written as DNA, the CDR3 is TGTGCCAGCAGTTTTGGGGCTAATTCACCCCTCCACTTT. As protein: CASSFGANSPLHF.

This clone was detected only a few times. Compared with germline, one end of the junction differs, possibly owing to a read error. The CDR3 DNA is TGCGCCAGCAGCCAAGATAGGGCGGGAGGGCCTGTCTTC. Its translation is CASSQDRAGGPVF. V and J are TRBV4-1 and TRBJ2-4; 9 positions match TRBD2. This CDR3 is 13 amino acids long. The V gene's germline CDR1 is MGHRA and CDR2 YSYEKL.

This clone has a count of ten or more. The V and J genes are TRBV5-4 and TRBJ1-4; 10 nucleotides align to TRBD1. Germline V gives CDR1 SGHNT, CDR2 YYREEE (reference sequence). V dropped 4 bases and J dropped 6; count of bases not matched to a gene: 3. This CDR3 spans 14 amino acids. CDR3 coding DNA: TGTGCCAGCAGCGCCGGGACAGGGGATGAAAAACTGTTTTTT. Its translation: CASSAGTGDEKLFF.

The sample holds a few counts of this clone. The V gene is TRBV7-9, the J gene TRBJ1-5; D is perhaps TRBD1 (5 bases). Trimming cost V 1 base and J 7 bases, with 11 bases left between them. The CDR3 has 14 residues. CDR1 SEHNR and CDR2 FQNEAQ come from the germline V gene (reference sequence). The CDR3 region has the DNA TGTGCCAGCAGCTTAGGCGTCCGGGGCCAGCCCCAGCATTTT. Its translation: CASSLGVRGQPQHF.

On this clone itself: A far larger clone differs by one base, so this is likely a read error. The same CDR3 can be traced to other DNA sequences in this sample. CDR3 sequence reads: CASSLTNEQFF. Written as DNA, the CDR3 is TGTGCCAGCAGCTTAACGAATGAGCAGTTCTTC. The chain joins TRBV7-9 to TRBJ2-1, with D unresolved. V was clipped by 2 bases and J by 7 bases, with 3 bases between them. The germline V gene encodes CDR1 SEHNR and CDR2 FQNEAQ (reference sequence). The CDR3 is 11 residues long.